This T cell receptor beta chain was observed in a study of T cells in Graves' hyperthyroidism and ophthalmopathy. The wider study: Sampling of peripheral blood happened at initial diagnosis, prior to any treatment. Whole-study results and caveats: A model of 13 V-J features distinguished ophthalmopathy from stable hyperthyroidism.

RNA transcripts provided the source from which TCR beta CDR3 regions were amplified. Researchers ran a first-round RT-PCR on the TCR CDR3 using the HTBI primer set. TCRdb processed the multiplex PCR reads anew with MiXCR; each CDR3 protein has one entry. The repertoire consists of about 600,000 distinct CDR3 sequences, with roughly 14% occurring once and the leading ten covering around 13%. Around 10 ml fresh peripheral blood yielded the PBMCs. This clonotype was detected many times. Its target is unknown. Between the trimmed V and J ends, which lost 1 base and 4 bases, there was a span of 23 bases. The CDR3 covers 19 residues. Germline V CDR1 and CDR2: MDHEN, SYDVKM.

Material: blood. The chain joins TRBV28 to TRBJ1-5, with D possibly matching TRBD1 (6 bases). The TCR sequence derives from a woman aged 50 to 60 with Graves' ophthalmopathy. This CDR3 reads CASSLYSVGAGPQNQPQHF. The CDR3 DNA is TGTGCCAGCAGTTTATATTCGGTGGGGGCAGGGCCCCAAAATCAGCCCCAGCATTTT.